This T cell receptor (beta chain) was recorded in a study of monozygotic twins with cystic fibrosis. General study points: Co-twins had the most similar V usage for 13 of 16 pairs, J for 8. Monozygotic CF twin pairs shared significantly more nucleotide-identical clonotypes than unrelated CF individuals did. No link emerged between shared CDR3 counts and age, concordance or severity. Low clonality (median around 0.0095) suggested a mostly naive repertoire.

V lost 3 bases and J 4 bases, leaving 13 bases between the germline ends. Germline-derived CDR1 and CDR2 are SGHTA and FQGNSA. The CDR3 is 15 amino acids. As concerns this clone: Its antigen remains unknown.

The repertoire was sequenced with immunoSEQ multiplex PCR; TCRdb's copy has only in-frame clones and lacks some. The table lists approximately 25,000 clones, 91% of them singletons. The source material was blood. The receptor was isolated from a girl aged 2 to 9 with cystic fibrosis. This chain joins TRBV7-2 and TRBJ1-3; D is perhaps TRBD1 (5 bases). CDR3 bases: TGTGCCAGCAGCTTCCCGCCCAGGGTCGGAAACACCATATATTTT. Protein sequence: CASSFPPRVGNTIYF.